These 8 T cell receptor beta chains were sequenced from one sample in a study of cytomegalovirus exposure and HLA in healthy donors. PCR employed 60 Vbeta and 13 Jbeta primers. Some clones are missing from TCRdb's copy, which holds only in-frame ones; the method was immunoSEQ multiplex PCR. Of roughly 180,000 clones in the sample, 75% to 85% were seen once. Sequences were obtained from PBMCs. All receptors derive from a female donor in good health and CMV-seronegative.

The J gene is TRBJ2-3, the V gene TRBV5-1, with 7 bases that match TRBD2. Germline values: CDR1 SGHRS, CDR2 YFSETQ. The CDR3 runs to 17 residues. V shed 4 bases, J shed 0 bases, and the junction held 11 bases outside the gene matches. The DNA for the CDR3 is TGCGCCAGCAGCCTAGGGTTGGGGGGGGTCAGCACAGATACGCAGTATTTT. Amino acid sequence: CASSLGLGGVSTDTQYF. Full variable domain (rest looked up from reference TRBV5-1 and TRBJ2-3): KAGVTQTPRYLIKTRGQQVTLSCSPISGHRSVSWYQQTPGQGLQFLFEYFSETQRNKGNFPGRFSGRQFSNSRSEMNVSTLELGDSALYLCASSLGLGGVSTDTQYFGPGTRLTVL.

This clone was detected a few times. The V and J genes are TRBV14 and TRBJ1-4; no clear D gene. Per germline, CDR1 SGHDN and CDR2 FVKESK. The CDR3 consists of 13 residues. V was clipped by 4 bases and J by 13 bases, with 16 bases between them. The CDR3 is CASSRSPSFGLFF. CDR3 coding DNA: TGTGCCAGCAGCCGAAGTCCTTCCTTCGGACTGTTTTTT.

The CDR3 loop reads CASSLWTSGRNEQYF. The CDR3 DNA reads TGTGCCAGCAGTTTATGGACTAGCGGGAGGAACGAGCAGTACTTC. The chain links TRBV28 to TRBJ2-7; 13 nucleotides agree with TRBD2. The CDR3 has 15 residues. V lost 0 bases, J lost 5 bases, and 1 base stayed unmatched. From germline, CDR1 is MDHEN and CDR2 SYDVKM. Full variable domain (outside the CDR3, taken from reference TRBV28 and TRBJ2-7): DVKVTQSSRYLVKRTGEKVFLECVQDMDHENMFWYRQDPGLGLRLIYFSYDVKMKEKGDIPEGYSVSREKKERFSLILESASTNQTSMYLCASSLWTSGRNEQYFGPGTRLTVT.

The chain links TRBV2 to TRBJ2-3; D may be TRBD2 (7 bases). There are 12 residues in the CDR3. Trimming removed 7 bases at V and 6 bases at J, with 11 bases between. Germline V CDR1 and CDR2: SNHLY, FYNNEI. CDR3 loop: CASNGGPDTQYF. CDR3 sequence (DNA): TGTGCCAGCAACGGGGGGCCGGATACGCAGTATTTT.

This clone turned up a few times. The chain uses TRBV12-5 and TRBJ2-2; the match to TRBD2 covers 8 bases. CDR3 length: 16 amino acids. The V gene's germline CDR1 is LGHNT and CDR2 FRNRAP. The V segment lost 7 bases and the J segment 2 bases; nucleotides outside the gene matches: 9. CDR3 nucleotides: TGTGCTAGTGCTGCCGGCGGGGGGTTCAACACCGGGGAGCTGTTTTTT. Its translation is CASAAGGGFNTGELFF. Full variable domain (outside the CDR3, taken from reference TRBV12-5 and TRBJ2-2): DARVTQTPRHKVTEMGQEVTMRCQPILGHNTVFWYRQTMMQGLELLAYFRNRAPLDDSGMPKDRFSAEMPDATLATLKIQPSEPRDSAVYFCASAAGGGFNTGELFFGEGSRLTVL.

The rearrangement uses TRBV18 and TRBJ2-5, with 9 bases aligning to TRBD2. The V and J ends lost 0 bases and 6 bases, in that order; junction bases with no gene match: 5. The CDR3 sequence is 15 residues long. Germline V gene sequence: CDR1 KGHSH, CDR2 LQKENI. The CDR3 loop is CASSPPVAGVKTQYF. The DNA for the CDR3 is TGTGCCAGCTCACCACCGGTAGCGGGAGTAAAGACCCAGTACTTC.

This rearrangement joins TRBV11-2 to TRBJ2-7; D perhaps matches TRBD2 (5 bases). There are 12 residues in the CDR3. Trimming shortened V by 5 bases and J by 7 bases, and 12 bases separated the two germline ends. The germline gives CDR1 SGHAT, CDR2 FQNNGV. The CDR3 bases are TGTGCCAGCAGCCGGACTTCACCGGAGCAGTACTTC. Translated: CASSRTSPEQYF. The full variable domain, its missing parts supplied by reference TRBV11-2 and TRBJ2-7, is EAGVAQSPRYKIIEKRQSVAFWCNPISGHATLYWYQQILGQGPKLLIQFQNNGVVDDSQLPKDRFSAERLKGVDSTLKIQPAKLEDSAVYLCASSRTSPEQYFGPGTRLTVT.

CDR3 nucleotide sequence: TGTGCCAGCAGGGAGACAGGGCAGGGAGGCTACACCTTC. Protein product: CASRETGQGGYTF. The chain carries TRBV6-1 and TRBJ1-2; 7 nucleotides match TRBD1. This CDR3 contains 13 residues. Trimming cost V 6 bases and J 8 bases; bases outside gene matches: 9. The germline gives CDR1 MNHNS, CDR2 SASEGT.